Below are 6 T cell receptor beta chains sequenced from a single sample in a study of immune characterization of retroperitoneal liposarcoma. A single record per CDR3 protein comes from TCRdb applying MiXCR to the PCR reads. The sample lists some 9,600 distinct CDR3 sequences, 37% occurring once. Sequencing input: tumor tissue. The source of these receptors is a female donor with retroperitoneal liposarcoma.

This clonotype turned up a few times. The V gene is TRBV4-1, the J gene TRBJ2-2, with TRBD2 matching over 8 bases. Unmatched junction bases numbered 15, after V lost 2 bases and J lost 13 bases. This CDR3 is 16 amino acids long. In germline, CDR1 is MGHRA, CDR2 YSYEKL. The CDR3 nucleotides read TGCGCCAGCAGCCAATACCGGGGACTAGAGGAGCTTGGGCTGTTTTTT. Its protein product is CASSQYRGLEELGLFF.

This clonotype was seen ten or more times. This chain links TRBV7-2 with TRBJ1-5; D is possibly TRBD1 (6 bases). V was clipped by 5 bases and J by 4 bases, with 15 bases between them. The CDR3 covers 15 residues. Germline V CDR1 and CDR2: SGHTA, FQGNSA. Here the CDR3 DNA reads TGTGCCAGCAGCCCGTGGGGGGGCGCAAATCAGCCCCAGCATTTT. This sequence encodes CASSPWGGANQPQHF.

V is TRBV7-2 and J is TRBJ2-1, with D perhaps matching TRBD2 (5 bases). The CDR3 covers 12 residues. V lost 8 bases, J lost 8 bases, and 13 bases lay in between. The germline V gene has CDR1 SGHTA and CDR2 FQGNSA. The CDR3 DNA sequence: TGTGCCAGCCATGGAGGATTCTATGAGCAGTTCTTC. It yields the protein CASHGGFYEQFF.

Remarks on this clonotype: This may be a read error: a much more frequent sequence differs by one nucleotide. This rearrangement joins TRBV6-1 to TRBJ2-5, with unresolved D. Trimming shortened V by 9 bases and J by 2 bases, and 10 bases separated the two germline ends. The CDR3 has 12 residues. The germline V gene has CDR1 MNHNS and CDR2 SASEGT. The chain's CDR3 is CASGQVQETQYF. In nucleotides, the CDR3 is TGTGCCAGTGGGCAGGTACAAGAGACCCAGTACTTC.

This clonotype is labeled medium-sized. The gene calls are TRBV6-1 and TRBJ2-7; 8 bases are shared with TRBD2. Germline values: CDR1 MNHNS, CDR2 SASEGT. V dropped 5 bases and J dropped 4; count of bases not matched to a gene: 13. The CDR3 has 16 amino acids. In nucleotides, the CDR3 is TGTGCCAGCAGTCGTACCGGGACTAGGGGAGATTACGAGCAGTACTTC. Residues: CASSRTGTRGDYEQYF.

With regard to this clonotype: The junction departs from germline at one end; a sequencing error may be responsible. CDR3 coding DNA: TGTGCCAGCAGCCAAGATTCCTCCGGGGCATCCTACGAGCAGTACTTC. Protein: CASSQDSSGASYEQYF. The chain joins TRBV4-1 to TRBJ2-5; D could derive from TRBD1 or TRBD2 (5 bases each). The J call may be mistaken, given a closer DNA end match to TRBJ2-7. The CDR3 loop spans 16 amino acids. Germline CDR1 reads MGHRA; CDR2 reads YSYEKL.